In its sample, the clone carrying this T cell receptor beta chain was seen once. The junction shows a germline mismatch at one end, possibly a read error. The data belong to a study of identical twins. TCRdb re-analysed the 5' RACE reads in MiXCR, keeping a single row per CDR3 protein. The sample includes more than 400,000 distinct CDR3 sequences, about 16% of them seen just once. Germline CDR1 and CDR2: MNHEY and SVGEGT. This CDR3 contains 17 residues. This sample was shared with a second study, whose subject was yellow fever vaccine responses in identical twins.

The chain joins TRBV6-2 or TRBV6-3 to TRBJ2-2, with 7 bases lining up with TRBD1. This TCR derives from a woman aged 18-35 years in good health. Sequenced sample: CD4+ T cells sorted from blood. The CDR3 DNA follows: TGTCCCAGCAGTTTCGCCTCCGGGACAGTGAACACCGGGGAGCTGTTTTTT. It translates to CPSSFASGTVNTGELFF.